Following are 12 T cell receptor beta chains from one sample sequenced in a study of Ad26.COV2.S vaccination and SARS-CoV-2 variants. The data were produced by immunoSEQ multiplex PCR, yet TCRdb's version contains in-frame clones alone and is incomplete. The sample consists of around 170,000 clones, about 83% of them appearing once. The sequenced sample was peripheral blood, obtained after recovery from COVID-19. These receptors all come from a human donor who had recovered from COVID-19.

V gene TRBV12-3 or TRBV12-4 combines with J gene TRBJ1-4, with a possible D match to TRBD1 (5 bases). The CDR3 has 13 residues. V lost 4 bases, J lost 5 bases, and 8 bases lay in between. CDR3 coding DNA: TGTGCCAGCAGTTGGGGACCCAATGAAAAACTGTTTTTT. Translation: CASSWGPNEKLFF.

The chain is built from TRBV11-2 and TRBJ2-1; D not resolved. Trimming removed 2 bases from V and 4 bases from J, with 6 bases in between. Germline V gives CDR1 SGHAT, CDR2 FQNNGV. The CDR3 totals 13 residues. In nucleotides, the CDR3 is TGTGCCAGCAGCTTACTCTTTTACAATGAGCAGTTCTTC. This sequence encodes CASSLLFYNEQFF.

The V and J genes are TRBV29-1 and TRBJ2-7; no clear D gene. CDR3 size: 11 residues. From germline, CDR1 is SQVTM and CDR2 ANQGSEA. Trimming took off 3 bases at V and 6 bases at J, with 9 bases between the two ends. The CDR3 is CSVDMAREQYF. CDR3 bases: TGCAGCGTTGATATGGCCCGCGAGCAGTACTTC.

This clone was observed a few times. The J gene is TRBJ1-2, the V gene TRBV15; 7 bases align to TRBD1. This CDR3 comprises 15 residues. Germline CDR1 reads LNHNV; CDR2 reads YYDKDF (reference sequence). The J segment lost 6 bases and the V segment lost 0 bases, leaving 7 bases of the junction unmatched. CDR3 loop: CATSRDRGQVNGYTF. The CDR3 DNA sequence: TGTGCCACCAGCAGAGATCGAGGACAGGTGAATGGCTACACCTTC.

The J gene is TRBJ2-1, the V gene TRBV5-1; 12 positions agree with TRBD2. This CDR3 contains 15 residues. Germline lookup yields CDR1 SGHRS and CDR2 YFSETQ. V lost 0 bases to trimming and J lost 7 bases; unmatched junction nucleotides: 2. CDR3 in DNA: TGCGCCAGCAGCTTGGGACTAGCGGGAGTTAATGAGCAGTTCTTC. Translated, it gives CASSLGLAGVNEQFF. Together with reference TRBV5-1 and TRBJ2-1, the CDR3 gives the full variable domain: KAGVTQTPRYLIKTRGQQVTLSCSPISGHRSVSWYQQTPGQGLQFLFEYFSETQRNKGNFPGRFSGRQFSNSRSEMNVSTLELGDSALYLCASSLGLAGVNEQFFGPGTRLTVL.

This clone was detected a few times. The chain recombines TRBV2 with TRBJ2-1; TRBD1 matches at 10 bases. The V gene's germline CDR1 is SNHLY and CDR2 FYNNEI. CDR3 length equals 15 residues. The V segment lost 4 bases and the J segment 0 bases; nucleotides outside the gene matches: 0. The CDR3 region is CASSGDRGSYNEQFF. As DNA, the CDR3 is TGTGCCAGCAGTGGGGACAGGGGCTCCTACAATGAGCAGTTCTTC.

The chain combines TRBV19 with TRBJ1-1; 10 positions match TRBD1. The CDR3 contains 16 residues. From germline, CDR1 is LNHDA and CDR2 SQIVND (reference sequence). V lost 5 bases and J lost 4; bases outside the gene matches: 10. CDR3 in amino acids: CASSVRDRGSGTEAFF. The CDR3 DNA sequence: TGTGCCAGTAGTGTCCGGGACAGGGGATCGGGCACTGAAGCTTTCTTT.

V and J are TRBV6-5 and TRBJ1-2; TRBD1 might be the D (5 bases). Trimming removed 7 bases at V and 4 bases at J, with 16 bases between. The CDR3 covers 14 residues. Germline V gene data show CDR1 as MNHEY and CDR2 as SVGAGI. The CDR3 region is CASTPSGTAYGYTF. Written as DNA, the CDR3 is TGTGCCAGCACCCCCTCCGGGACGGCCTATGGCTACACCTTC.

The rearrangement links TRBV7-2 to TRBJ1-2; maybe TRBD1 (5 bases). The CDR3 length is 13 residues. The V end lost 1 base, the J end lost 8 bases, and 11 bases lay between the germline ends. Per the germline V gene, CDR1 is SGHTA and CDR2 is FQGNSA. As DNA, the CDR3 is TGTGCCAGCAGCTTAGGGTCAGGGAGGGGCTACACCTTC. Its protein is CASSLGSGRGYTF.

The V gene is TRBV9, the J gene TRBJ2-5; either TRBD1 or TRBD2 may fit D (6 bases each). This CDR3 has 14 amino acids. Trimming left V 4 bases short and J 9 bases short, with 19 bases between. From germline, CDR1 is SGDLS and CDR2 YYNGEE. CDR3 bases: TGTGCCAGCAGCCCCTGGGAAGGGGGGAGACCCCAGTACTTC. It is translated as CASSPWEGGRPQYF.

The V call is TRBV5-1, the J call TRBJ2-1, with 11 bases fitting TRBD2. The germline CDR1 and CDR2 sequences are SGHRS and YFSETQ. This CDR3 comprises 18 residues. Trimming at V came to 1 base and at J to 5 bases, leaving 11 bases not matched to a gene. In DNA form, the CDR3 reads TGCGCCAGCAGCTTGCCCGTACTAGCGGGAGCCCGAGACAATGAGCAGTTCTTC. Translating gives CASSLPVLAGARDNEQFF.

The J gene is TRBJ2-7, the V gene TRBV10-1; 10 nucleotides agree with TRBD1. The germline V gene encodes CDR1 WNHNN and CDR2 SYGVQD (reference sequence). This CDR3 has 16 residues. After removal of 4 bases from V and 3 bases from J, the junction contained 9 bases not matched to a gene. The CDR3 loop is CASSGRDRDRGYEQYF. The CDR3, as DNA: TGCGCCAGCAGTGGACGAGACCGGGACAGGGGCTACGAGCAGTACTTC.